The rows below give T cell receptor beta chains drawn from one sample of a study of fetal regulatory T cell absence and autoimmunity. TCRdb's copy holds only in-frame clones and misses some; the assay was immunoSEQ multiplex PCR. This table has 95,000 or so clones, approximately 75% appearing once. What was sequenced was pancreas tissue. Every receptor here comes from a male donor with IPEX syndrome. Both conserved end residues are part of each CDR3. A D gene is named only where the DNA matches it firmly. The size of a clone is reported for some rows only, either as once, few or many, or as a class for expanded clones.

d_call: -
j_call: TRBJ1-4
v_call: TRBV2
clone_size: -
cdr3_nt: TGTGCCAGCGCAACAGGAGAGGAGAGTGAAAAACTGTTTTTT
cdr3_aa: CASATGEESEKLFF

d_call: -
j_call: TRBJ1-1
v_call: TRBV15
clone_size: -
cdr3_nt: TGTGCCACCAGCGGCGGACTCTTCATGAACACTGAAGCTTTCTTT
cdr3_aa: CATSGGLFMNTEAFF

d_call: -
j_call: TRBJ2-3
v_call: TRBV5-1
clone_size: -
cdr3_nt: TGCGCCAGCAGCCAGGGTGGAGGCACAGATACGCAGTATTTT
cdr3_aa: CASSQGGGTDTQYF

d_call: -
j_call: TRBJ2-3
v_call: TRBV5-1
clone_size: -
cdr3_nt: TGCGCCAGCAGCGGTAAACCAGATAGTTTAGCAGATACGCAGTATTTT
cdr3_aa: CASSGKPDSLADTQYF

d_call: -
j_call: TRBJ1-2
v_call: TRBV5-1
clone_size: few
cdr3_nt: TGCGCCAGCAGTGAGGGCAACTATGGCTACACCTTC
cdr3_aa: CASSEGNYGYTF

d_call: -
j_call: TRBJ2-7
v_call: TRBV9
clone_size: -
cdr3_nt: TGTGCCAGCAGCGGCAGTGGACACCTTCGCCCCTACGAGCAGTACTTC
cdr3_aa: CASSGSGHLRPYEQYF

d_call: -
j_call: TRBJ1-3
v_call: TRBV2
clone_size: once
cdr3_nt: TGTGCCAGCAGTGAAGCGCTTCGGGGGCCAGATGGAAACACCATATATTTT
cdr3_aa: CASSEALRGPDGNTIYF

d_call: -
j_call: TRBJ1-2
v_call: TRBV30
clone_size: -
cdr3_nt: TGTGCCTGGAGTGAGTCCAACGGTGTCTATGGCTACACCTTC
cdr3_aa: CAWSESNGVYGYTF

d_call: TRBD1
j_call: TRBJ1-2
v_call: TRBV4-2
clone_size: -
cdr3_nt: TGTGCCAGCAGCCAAGATGGATGGGACAGGGGGGTAGCTAACTATGGCTACACCTTC
cdr3_aa: CASSQDGWDRGVANYGYTF

d_call: TRBD1
j_call: TRBJ2-2
v_call: TRBV9
clone_size: -
cdr3_nt: TGTGCCAGCAGCCGTGGAACAGGGGGCACCGGGGAGCTGTTTTTT
cdr3_aa: CASSRGTGGTGELFF

d_call: -
j_call: TRBJ1-5
v_call: TRBV19
clone_size: -
cdr3_nt: TGTGCCAGTAGTATTAACCCCACCTCGCCGGGACACTATAGCAATCAGCCCCAGCATTTT
cdr3_aa: CASSINPTSPGHYSNQPQHF

d_call: TRBD2
j_call: TRBJ2-3
v_call: TRBV5-1
clone_size: -
cdr3_nt: TGCGCCAGCAGCCTACTAGCGGGGGAGGCAGATACGCAGTATTTT
cdr3_aa: CASSLLAGEADTQYF

d_call: -
j_call: TRBJ2-7
v_call: TRBV4-1
clone_size: few
cdr3_nt: TGCGCCAGCAGCTCCCGCCACTTGACAGGCCCCTACGAGCAGTACTTC
cdr3_aa: CASSSRHLTGPYEQYF

d_call: TRBD2
j_call: TRBJ2-7
v_call: TRBV6-5
clone_size: few
cdr3_nt: TGTGCCAGCAGTTCCGGGACTAGCGGGATTTTTGAGCAGTACTTC
cdr3_aa: CASSSGTSGIFEQYF

d_call: -
j_call: TRBJ1-2
v_call: TRBV13
clone_size: few
cdr3_nt: TGTGCCAGCAGCTTATCCGGGAACTATGGCTACACCTTC
cdr3_aa: CASSLSGNYGYTF

d_call: -
j_call: TRBJ2-7
v_call: TRBV19
clone_size: -
cdr3_nt: TGTGCCAGTAGTCGGACGGAACCCTACGAGCAGTACTTC
cdr3_aa: CASSRTEPYEQYF

d_call: TRBD2
j_call: TRBJ2-3
v_call: TRBV6-6
clone_size: -
cdr3_nt: TGTGCCAGCAGTTCTAGCGGGAGCACAGATACGCAGTATTTT
cdr3_aa: CASSSSGSTDTQYF

d_call: TRBD2
j_call: TRBJ2-3
v_call: TRBV18
clone_size: -
cdr3_nt: TGTGCCAGCTCACAGGCGGGGGGATCCACAGATACGCAGTATTTT
cdr3_aa: CASSQAGGSTDTQYF

d_call: -
j_call: TRBJ2-7
v_call: TRBV7-9
clone_size: few
cdr3_nt: TGTGCCAGCAGCTTAGCGGGGGGCTACGAGCAGTACTTC
cdr3_aa: CASSLAGGYEQYF

d_call: -
j_call: TRBJ2-3
v_call: TRBV27
clone_size: -
cdr3_nt: TGTGCCAGCACTATCGGAACCGGGCCAGATACGCAGTATTTT
cdr3_aa: CASTIGTGPDTQYF

d_call: TRBD1
j_call: TRBJ2-5
v_call: TRBV6-1
clone_size: -
cdr3_nt: TGTGCCAGCAGGAGGGACAGTCCGTCCAGGGAGACCCAGTACTTC
cdr3_aa: CASRRDSPSRETQYF

d_call: TRBD2
j_call: TRBJ2-3
v_call: TRBV4-1
clone_size: -
cdr3_nt: TGCGCCAGCAGCCAGGGTCCTAGCGGGGGTTGGGATACGCAGTATTTT
cdr3_aa: CASSQGPSGGWDTQYF

d_call: -
j_call: TRBJ1-5
v_call: TRBV27
clone_size: few
cdr3_nt: TGTGCCAGCAGCCCGAATTGGTTAGATCAGCCCCAGCATTTT
cdr3_aa: CASSPNWLDQPQHF

d_call: TRBD2
j_call: TRBJ2-1
v_call: TRBV5-1
clone_size: -
cdr3_nt: TGCGCCAGCAGCCCGGGACTAGCGGGAGGTCCCTACAATGAGCAGTTCTTC
cdr3_aa: CASSPGLAGGPYNEQFF

d_call: -
j_call: TRBJ2-7
v_call: TRBV6-8
clone_size: few
cdr3_nt: TGTGCCAGCAGGGCCTGTTCCTACGAGCAGTACTTC
cdr3_aa: CASRACSYEQYF

d_call: TRBD1
j_call: TRBJ2-5
v_call: TRBV7-9
clone_size: -
cdr3_nt: TGTGCCAGCAGCTCTCAGGGGGCGGAAGAGACCCAGTACTTC
cdr3_aa: CASSSQGAEETQYF

d_call: -
j_call: TRBJ1-6
v_call: TRBV19
clone_size: few
cdr3_nt: TGTGCCAGTAGTAGCACGGGGGAGTCACCCCTCCACTTT
cdr3_aa: CASSSTGESPLHF

d_call: -
j_call: TRBJ2-5
v_call: TRBV20-1
clone_size: -
cdr3_nt: TGCAGTGCCGGGGAGACCCAGTACTTC
cdr3_aa: CSAGETQYF

d_call: TRBD2
j_call: TRBJ2-5
v_call: TRBV11-1
clone_size: once
cdr3_nt: TGTGCCAGCAGCTTAGGACAAAGGACTAGCGACCTCCAAGAGACCCAGTACTTC
cdr3_aa: CASSLGQRTSDLQETQYF

d_call: TRBD1
j_call: TRBJ1-1
v_call: TRBV5-6
clone_size: -
cdr3_nt: TGTGCCAGCAGCTTGGGGGTGGGACAGGGGGCGAAGACTGAAGCTTTCTTT
cdr3_aa: CASSLGVGQGAKTEAFF

d_call: -
j_call: TRBJ2-3
v_call: TRBV6-1
clone_size: -
cdr3_nt: TGTGCCAGCAGTGGAAGATTGGGAGGTGGGGATACGCAGTATTTT
cdr3_aa: CASSGRLGGGDTQYF

d_call: -
j_call: TRBJ2-3
v_call: TRBV6-1
clone_size: once
cdr3_nt: TGTGCCAGCAGTCCGCCCTCGTGGTCGGATACGCAGTATTTT
cdr3_aa: CASSPPSWSDTQYF

d_call: -
j_call: TRBJ2-7
v_call: TRBV29-1
clone_size: -
cdr3_nt: TGCAGCGTTGAAGAAGCCGCGAGGGGAAACGAGCAGTACTTC
cdr3_aa: CSVEEAARGNEQYF

d_call: TRBD1
j_call: TRBJ1-2
v_call: TRBV6-6
clone_size: -
cdr3_nt: TGTGCCAGCAGTTACGTGACAGGGGGAGGCTACACCTTC
cdr3_aa: CASSYVTGGGYTF

d_call: -
j_call: TRBJ2-5
v_call: TRBV20-1
clone_size: few
cdr3_nt: TGCAGTGCTAGAGATGGGGCGACCCAGTACTTC
cdr3_aa: CSARDGATQYF